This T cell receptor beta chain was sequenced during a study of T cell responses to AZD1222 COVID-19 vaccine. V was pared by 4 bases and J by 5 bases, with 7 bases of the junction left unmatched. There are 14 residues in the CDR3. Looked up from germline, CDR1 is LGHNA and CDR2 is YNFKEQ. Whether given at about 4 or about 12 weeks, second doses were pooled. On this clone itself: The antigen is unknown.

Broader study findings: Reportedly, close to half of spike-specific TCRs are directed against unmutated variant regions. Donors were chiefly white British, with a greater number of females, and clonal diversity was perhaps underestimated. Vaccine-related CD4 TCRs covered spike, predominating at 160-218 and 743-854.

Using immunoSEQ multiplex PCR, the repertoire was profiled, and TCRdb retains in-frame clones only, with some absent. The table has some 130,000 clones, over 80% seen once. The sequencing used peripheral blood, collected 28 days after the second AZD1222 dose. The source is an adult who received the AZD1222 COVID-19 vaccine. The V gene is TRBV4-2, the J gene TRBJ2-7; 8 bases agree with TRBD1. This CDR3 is CASSRPGGADEQYF. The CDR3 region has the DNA TGTGCCAGCAGCCGCCCAGGGGGCGCAGACGAGCAGTACTTC.